The source of this TCR beta chain is a study of shared clonotypes between healthy human individuals. Study-level information: Serving as donors were two women and a few men, whose ages spanned 18 to 49. Used for every donor were three CD4 naive, three CD4 memory, two CD8 naive and one CD8 memory plate.

TCRdb keeps only in-frame clones here, not all; method: immunoSEQ multiplex PCR. The sample holds approximately 530,000 clones, about 96% seen once. The CDR3 has 16 amino acids. J lost 3 bases, V lost 2 bases, and 5 bases had no gene match. Germline V gene lookup returns CDR1 MGHRA and CDR2 YSYEKL. A note on this clone: Its specificity is unknown.

Notes on the study in general: For naive CD4 cells, roughly 4.6% of clonotypes were shared across a few donors.

V usage is TRBV4-1 and J usage is TRBJ2-5, with 11 bases matching TRBD2. The receptor comes from a woman aged 25 to 39 in good health. Sequenced: naive CD4+ T cells sorted from blood. Subset meaning: CD45RA+ positively selected. Here the CDR3 reads CASSQTSGSFEETQYF. The CDR3 DNA sequence: TGCGCCAGCAGCCAAACTAGCGGGAGTTTTGAAGAGACCCAGTACTTC.